These T cell receptor beta chains were read from a single sample in a study of T cells in localized non-small cell lung cancer. Produced via immunoSEQ multiplex PCR; TCRdb's table is partial and in-frame only. The sample has just over 20,000 clones; around 84% are singletons. The specimen comprised peripheral blood, sampled before any cancer treatment. These receptors were obtained from a man aged 40-75 years with stage I lung adenocarcinoma. Both conserved end residues are part of each CDR3. Each record gives: J gene, V gene, D gene, clone size, CDR3 DNA, CDR3 protein. The D gene is left open where the match is weak. A clone size is listed for some rows: how often the clone was seen (once, few, many), or a class if it is expanded.

>TRBJ2-7|TRBV19|TRBD1|-
TGTGCCAGTGGGACAGGGCCGCGCGAGCAGTACTTC
CASGTGPREQYF
>TRBJ1-6|TRBV7-8|TRBD1|-
TGTGCCAGCAGCTTTATCGCAGGGGGGTCACCCCTCCACTTT
CASSFIAGGSPLHF
>TRBJ1-1|TRBV30|-|once
TGTGCCTGGAGTGTACATTTTGGGGCAGCAGGTGGTTTCTTT
CAWSVHFGAAGGFF
>TRBJ1-4|TRBV19|-|-
TGTGCCAGTAGTAAGCGGGGCGATACAACTAATGAAAAACTGTTTTTT
CASSKRGDTTNEKLFF
>TRBJ2-7|TRBV6-5|-|-
TGTGCCAGCAGTTCAGGGGTCCCCTACGAGCAGTACTTC
CASSSGVPYEQYF
>TRBJ1-2|TRBV18|TRBD1|-
TGTGCCAGCTCACCAGAGGGACAGGGCTCATCCTACACCTTC
CASSPEGQGSSYTF
>TRBJ2-7|TRBV23-1|-|-
TGCGCCAGCAACTTAATGACAGACCTCTACGAGCAGTACTTC
CASNLMTDLYEQYF
>TRBJ1-3|TRBV5-8|TRBD1|few
TGTGCCAGCAGCTCCGACAGGGTACCAGGAAACACCATATATTTT
CASSSDRVPGNTIYF
>TRBJ2-5|TRBV5-1|TRBD2|-
TGCGCCAGCAGCGTTACTAGCGGGAGTTCAGGGGAGACCCAGTACTTC
CASSVTSGSSGETQYF
>TRBJ2-2|TRBV14|-|-
TGTGCCAGCAGCCAAGTTGTCCGGACCGGGGAGCTGTTTTTT
CASSQVVRTGELFF
>TRBJ1-2|TRBV21-1|-|-
TGTGCCAGCAGCGACGCAGGGGGCAACTATGGCTACACCTTC
CASSDAGGNYGYTF
>TRBJ2-3|TRBV28|-|-
TGTGCCAGCAGCCTTACTACTAGTTCCGATACGCAGTATTTT
CASSLTTSSDTQYF
>TRBJ2-5|TRBV10-3|-|-
TGTGCCATCAGCGAAGGGGTAGAGACCCAGTACTTC
CAISEGVETQYF
>TRBJ1-6|TRBV10-3|-|-
TGTGCCATCAGTGAGGATGTGGGGGTTCCCGGCCTCCACTTT
CAISEDVGVPGLHF
>TRBJ1-3|TRBV9|-|-
TGTGCCAGCAGCGTAGCTTGGGGGAGCTCTGGAAACACCATATATTTT
CASSVAWGSSGNTIYF
>TRBJ2-2|TRBV28|-|-
TGTGCCAGCAGTTTTCTTACCGGGGAGCTGTTTTTT
CASSFLTGELFF
>TRBJ2-7|TRBV19|TRBD1|-
TGTGCCAGTAGTGTCGGACAGGGGTACGAGCAGTACTTC
CASSVGQGYEQYF
>TRBJ1-2|TRBV20-1|-|-
TGCAGTGCTGCCGGTTTCTATGGCTACACCTTC
CSAAGFYGYTF
>TRBJ2-7|TRBV4-1|-|-
TGCGCCAGCAGCCCCCTGGGGGACGGATCGCCCTACGAGCAGTACTTC
CASSPLGDGSPYEQYF
>TRBJ1-4|TRBV27|-|-
TGTGCCAGCAGCGCGACCGTTCACTATAATGAAAAACTGTTTTTT
CASSATVHYNEKLFF
>TRBJ1-5|TRBV14|-|-
TGTGCCAGCAGCTCCCCGGTAGGCAGGGGAAATGTCCGGGATCAGCCCCAGCATTTT
CASSSPVGRGNVRDQPQHF
>TRBJ2-7|TRBV9|-|-
TGTGCCAGCAGCCCTCCTGGGGGCCACGAGCAGTACTTC
CASSPPGGHEQYF
>TRBJ2-5|TRBV29-1|-|-
TGCAGCGTTATTAGGGGCCAGTTGGAGACCCAGTACTTC
CSVIRGQLETQYF
>TRBJ2-2|TRBV5-4|TRBD1|once
TGTGCCAGCAGCTCTGGGACAGGGGGCACCGGGGAGCTGTTTTTT
CASSSGTGGTGELFF
>TRBJ1-1|TRBV30|-|-
TGTGCCTGGAATGGGCAGACGAACACTGAAGCTTTCTTT
CAWNGQTNTEAFF
>TRBJ2-1|TRBV4-2|-|-
TGTGCCAGCAGCCAAGAAGCTCCTTCGCACAATGAGCAGTTCTTC
CASSQEAPSHNEQFF
>TRBJ2-2|TRBV18|-|-
TGTGCCAGCTCACCATCTAGTCAGAACACCGGGGAGCTGTTTTTT
CASSPSSQNTGELFF
>TRBJ2-5|TRBV2|-|-
TGTGCCAGCAGTGAAATTGAAGAGACCCAGTACTTC
CASSEIEETQYF
>TRBJ1-1|TRBV18|-|-
TGTGCCAGCTCACCCTACTCAGGGGAAATGAACACTGAAGCTTTCTTT
CASSPYSGEMNTEAFF
>TRBJ2-3|TRBV29-1|-|-
TGCAGCGCCACCGGGACACCTGACACAGATACGCAGTATTTT
CSATGTPDTDTQYF
>TRBJ1-2|TRBV6-5|TRBD1|-
TGTGCCAGCAGCCGCGGGACAGTCGACTATGGCTACACCTTC
CASSRGTVDYGYTF
>TRBJ2-2|TRBV19|TRBD1|-
TGTGCCAGTAGTCTAAGACAGGGCTCGGTCTTAGGCACCGGGGAGCTGTTTTTT
CASSLRQGSVLGTGELFF
>TRBJ1-1|TRBV7-2|-|-
TGTGCCAGCAGTCTAAGGGGGGCCAACACTGAAGCTTTCTTT
CASSLRGANTEAFF
>TRBJ2-5|TRBV5-6|TRBD2|-
TGTGCCAGCAGCGTAGCGGGGGGGCCGGAGACCCAGTACTTC
CASSVAGGPETQYF
>TRBJ2-5|TRBV4-1|-|-
TGCGCCAGCAGCCCTCGCCTCCAGGCGACCAAAGAGACCCAGTACTTC
CASSPRLQATKETQYF
>TRBJ2-1|TRBV5-4|TRBD1|-
TGTGCCAGCAGCCAAGGGACAGGGAGGTACAATGAGCAGTTCTTC
CASSQGTGRYNEQFF
>TRBJ2-7|TRBV4-3|-|-
TGCGCCAGCAGCCAAGACAGGGCCTACGAGCAGTACTTC
CASSQDRAYEQYF
>TRBJ1-3|TRBV28|TRBD1|-
TGTGCCAGCAGTTACCGGACAGGGGGGGGAAACACCATATATTTT
CASSYRTGGGNTIYF
>TRBJ1-2|TRBV5-4|TRBD1|-
TGTGCCAGCAGCCAAGGAGGGGGCGCGTACTATGGCTACACCTTC
CASSQGGGAYYGYTF
>TRBJ2-2|TRBV5-1|TRBD1|-
TGCGCCAGCACGGACAGGGCGACCACCGGGGAGCTGTTTTTT
CASTDRATTGELFF
>TRBJ1-2|TRBV4-1|-|-
TGCGCCAGCAGCCAAACAACCCCCCGGGGCTACACCTTC
CASSQTTPRGYTF
>TRBJ2-7|TRBV9|-|-
TGTGCCAGCAGCCCAGAACCCCCCGGGCGGGGTGGAGACGAGCAGTACTTC
CASSPEPPGRGGDEQYF
>TRBJ2-3|TRBV5-1|TRBD2|once
TGCGCCAGCAATGACTATCCTAGCGGGGGGCACGGCACAGATACGCAGTATTTT
CASNDYPSGGHGTDTQYF
>TRBJ1-5|TRBV30|-|-
TGTGCCTGGGAGGGGGGCCTAGGGCAGCCCCAGCATTTT
CAWEGGLGQPQHF
>TRBJ2-7|TRBV6-6|TRBD1|-
TGTGCCAGCAGCTCAAGGGACAGGGGTTTCTACGAGCAGTACTTC
CASSSRDRGFYEQYF
>TRBJ2-5|TRBV29-1|-|-
TGCAGCGTTAGCTTAGGAGAGACCCAGTACTTC
CSVSLGETQYF
>TRBJ2-2|TRBV27|TRBD2|-
TGTGCCACCGCCCTGGTTGGGGGGGGACCCGGGGAGCTGTTTTTT
CATALVGGGPGELFF
>TRBJ1-5|TRBV2|-|-
TGTGCCAGCAGCCCAGGGGACACCCCCGGCAGTCAGCCCCAGCATTTT
CASSPGDTPGSQPQHF
>TRBJ2-2|TRBV6-4|TRBD2|-
TGTGCCAGCAGTGACACGCAGGACGGTAGCGGGGGGTGGAACACCGGGGAGCTGTTTTTT
CASSDTQDGSGGWNTGELFF
>TRBJ2-4|TRBV5-1|-|-
TGCGCCAGCAGCCCTGGGGAGGCAAACATTCAGTACTTC
CASSPGEANIQYF
>TRBJ1-5|TRBV28|TRBD1|once
TGTGCCAGCAGCGTAGGGACAGTAGCTCAGCCCCAGCATTTT
CASSVGTVAQPQHF
>TRBJ1-1|TRBV7-3|-|-
TGTGCCAGCACCGAAAGCGGGGCGAACACTGAAGCTTTCTTT
CASTESGANTEAFF
>TRBJ2-1|TRBV2|TRBD2|-
TGTGCCAGCAGTGGCCCAACTAGCGGGAGTAGTATCTATGAGCAGTTCTTC
CASSGPTSGSSIYEQFF
>TRBJ1-1|TRBV6-1|-|once
TGTGCCAGCGAGAGGAACTTGAACACTGAAGCTTTCTTT
CASERNLNTEAFF
>TRBJ2-2|TRBV21-1|-|-
TGTGCCAGCAGTCCCGGGACAGGGAAGTCGAACACCGGGGAGCTGTTTTTT
CASSPGTGKSNTGELFF
>TRBJ2-7|TRBV28|TRBD2|-
TGTGCCAGCAGTTCCCAACCGGGACTAGCGGGAGGGGGGTTCGAGCAGTACTTC
CASSSQPGLAGGGFEQYF
>TRBJ2-3|TRBV7-8|-|-
TGTGCCAGCAGCTTAGCGAGGTTAGCAAGAGATACGCAGTATTTT
CASSLARLARDTQYF
>TRBJ1-5|TRBV21-1|-|-
TGTGCCAGCAGCAAACCCAACCGGGACCTTCAGAATCAGCCCCAGCATTTT
CASSKPNRDLQNQPQHF
>TRBJ2-2|TRBV28|TRBD2|-
TGTGCCAGCAGCCACAGACTAGCGGGTAACACCGGGGAGCTGTTTTTT
CASSHRLAGNTGELFF
>TRBJ2-3|TRBV29-1|-|-
TGCAGCGTTGACGAGGGTGGCACAGATACGCAGTATTTT
CSVDEGGTDTQYF